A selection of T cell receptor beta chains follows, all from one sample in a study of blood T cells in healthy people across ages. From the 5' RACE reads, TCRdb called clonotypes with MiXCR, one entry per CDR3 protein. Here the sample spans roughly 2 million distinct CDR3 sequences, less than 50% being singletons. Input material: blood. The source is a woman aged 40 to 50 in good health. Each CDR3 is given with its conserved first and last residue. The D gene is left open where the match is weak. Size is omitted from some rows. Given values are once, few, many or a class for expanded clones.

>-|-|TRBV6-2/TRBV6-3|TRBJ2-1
TGTGCCAGCATTGGGGGAACCGTCTGGGGTGAGCAGTTCTTC
CASIGGTVWGEQFF
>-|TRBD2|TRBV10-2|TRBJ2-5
TGCGCCAGCAGTGGGGGACTAGCGGGGGGGTGGCAAGAGACCCAGTACTTC
CASSGGLAGGWQETQYF
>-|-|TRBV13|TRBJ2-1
TGTGCCAGCAGTCGATTCAGGGGAGATGAGCAGTTCTTC
CASSRFRGDEQFF
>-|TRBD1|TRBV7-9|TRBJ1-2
TGTGCCAGCAGCGAGCAACAGGGGTTCGGCTACACCTTC
CASSEQQGFGYTF
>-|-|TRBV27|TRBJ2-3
TGTGCCAGCAGTTTAGGGTCAGAAGGGAATACGCAGTATTTT
CASSLGSEGNTQYF
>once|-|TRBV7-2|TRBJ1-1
TGTGCCAGCAGCTTAGCGGGACCTCCGGCGACTGTAGCTTTCTTT
CASSLAGPPATVAFF
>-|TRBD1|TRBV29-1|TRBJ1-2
TGCAGCGTTGGGGGGACAGCGATCGGCTACACCTTC
CSVGGTAIGYTF
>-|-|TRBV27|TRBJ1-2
TGTGCCAGCAGTTTCGGCCCAGGGGACTATGGCTACACCTTC
CASSFGPGDYGYTF
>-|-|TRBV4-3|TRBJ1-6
TGCGCCAGCAGCCAAGTCTTCCCTGGGGTCTCACCCCTCCACTTT
CASSQVFPGVSPLHF
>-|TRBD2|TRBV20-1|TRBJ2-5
TGCAGTGCTGGAGGACTAGCGGGGGTAGGGGAGACCCAGTACTTC
CSAGGLAGVGETQYF
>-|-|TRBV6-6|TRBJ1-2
TGTGCCAGCAGTTACGCCGGGACGGCAAATAACTATGGCTACACCTTC
CASSYAGTANNYGYTF
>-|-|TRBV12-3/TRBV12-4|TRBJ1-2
TGTGCCAGCAGTCCTACCCCGACAGGCAGCTATGGCTACACCTTC
CASSPTPTGSYGYTF
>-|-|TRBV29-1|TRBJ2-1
TGCAGCGTTGTTGTCGGGGGGCCATACAATGAGCAGTTCTTC
CSVVVGGPYNEQFF
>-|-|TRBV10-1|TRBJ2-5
TGCGCCAGCAGTGAGTCGCGGCCCCCTAGGAGCAAGACCCAGTACTTC
CASSESRPPRSKTQYF
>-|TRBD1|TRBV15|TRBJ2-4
TGTGCCACCGGCAGAGAGCCCCGGACAGGGAAAAACATTCAGTACTTC
CATGREPRTGKNIQYF
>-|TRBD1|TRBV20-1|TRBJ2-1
TGCAGTGCTCGGTCCCCGGGACAGGGGATTTACAATGAGCAGTTCTTC
CSARSPGQGIYNEQFF
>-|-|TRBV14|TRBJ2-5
TGTGCCAGCAGCCAAGCCAACAGGGAGGAGACCCAGTACTTC
CASSQANREETQYF
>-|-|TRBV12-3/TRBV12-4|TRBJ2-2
TGTGCCAGCAGTTTACAGGGCGTCACCGGGGAGCTGTTTTTT
CASSLQGVTGELFF
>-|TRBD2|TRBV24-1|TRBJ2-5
TGTGCCACCAGTATCGGGGGGTCCCAGTACTTC
CATSIGGSQYF
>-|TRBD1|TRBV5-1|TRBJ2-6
TGCGCCAGCACCTACAGGGGCCAATCTGGGGCCAACGTCCTGACTTTC
CASTYRGQSGANVLTF
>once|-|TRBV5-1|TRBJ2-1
TGCGCCAGCAGCTTCAGGCGGGGAGCCCCAAACAATGAGCAGTTCTTC
CASSFRRGAPNNEQFF
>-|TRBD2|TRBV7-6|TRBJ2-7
TGTGCCAGCAGCTCCGGGACTAGCGGACCTGAGCAGTACTTC
CASSSGTSGPEQYF
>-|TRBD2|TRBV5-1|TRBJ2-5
TGCGCCACCAGTGGGGGGACTAGCGGGGCCCTCGAGGAGACCCAGTACTTC
CATSGGTSGALEETQYF
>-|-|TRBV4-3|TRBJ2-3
TGCGCCAGCAGCCAAGAGATAGGGGGGACTAGCACAGATACGCAGTATTTT
CASSQEIGGTSTDTQYF
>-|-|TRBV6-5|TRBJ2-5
TGTGCCAGCAGTTCCATCAGGGGTCAGGAGACCCAGTACTTC
CASSSIRGQETQYF
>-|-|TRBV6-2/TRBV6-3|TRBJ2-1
TGTGCCAGCACCCCGTTTGGAACAAGTGAGCAGTTCTTC
CASTPFGTSEQFF